Here is one T cell receptor beta chain with its context. Germline CDR1 and CDR2: KGHSH and LQKENI. The J segment lost 0 bases and the V segment lost 3 bases, leaving 5 bases of the junction unmatched. The CDR3 is 17 amino acids. The repertoire was sequenced with immunoSEQ multiplex PCR; TCRdb's copy has only in-frame clones and lacks some. The sample holds around 50,000 clones, approximately 87% seen once. The data belong to a study of blood T cell repertoires in COVID-19. Sequencing used peripheral blood. The rearrangement links TRBV18 to TRBJ2-1; 10 positions agree with TRBD2. The clonotype was recovered from a middle-aged man with active COVID-19. The CDR3 bases are TGTGCCAGCTCACCCCTAGCGGGAGTCACCTCCTACAATGAGCAGTTCTTC. It is translated as CASSPLAGVTSYNEQFF.